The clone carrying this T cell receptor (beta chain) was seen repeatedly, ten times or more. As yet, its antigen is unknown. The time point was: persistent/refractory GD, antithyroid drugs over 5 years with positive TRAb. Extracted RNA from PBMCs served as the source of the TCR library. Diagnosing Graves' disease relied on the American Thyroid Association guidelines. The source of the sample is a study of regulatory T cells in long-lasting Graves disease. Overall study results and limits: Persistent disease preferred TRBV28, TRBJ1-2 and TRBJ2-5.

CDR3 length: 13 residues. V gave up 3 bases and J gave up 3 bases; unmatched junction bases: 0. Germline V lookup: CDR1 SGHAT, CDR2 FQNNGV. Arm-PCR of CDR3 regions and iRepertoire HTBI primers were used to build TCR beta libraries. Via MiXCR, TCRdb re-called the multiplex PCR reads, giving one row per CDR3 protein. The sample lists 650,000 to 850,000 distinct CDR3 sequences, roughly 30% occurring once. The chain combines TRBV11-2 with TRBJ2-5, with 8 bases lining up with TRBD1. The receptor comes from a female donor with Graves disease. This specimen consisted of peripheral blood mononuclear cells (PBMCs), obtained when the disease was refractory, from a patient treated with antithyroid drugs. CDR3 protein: CASSLDREETQYF. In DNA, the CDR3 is TGTGCCAGCAGCTTGGACAGGGAAGAGACCCAGTACTTC.